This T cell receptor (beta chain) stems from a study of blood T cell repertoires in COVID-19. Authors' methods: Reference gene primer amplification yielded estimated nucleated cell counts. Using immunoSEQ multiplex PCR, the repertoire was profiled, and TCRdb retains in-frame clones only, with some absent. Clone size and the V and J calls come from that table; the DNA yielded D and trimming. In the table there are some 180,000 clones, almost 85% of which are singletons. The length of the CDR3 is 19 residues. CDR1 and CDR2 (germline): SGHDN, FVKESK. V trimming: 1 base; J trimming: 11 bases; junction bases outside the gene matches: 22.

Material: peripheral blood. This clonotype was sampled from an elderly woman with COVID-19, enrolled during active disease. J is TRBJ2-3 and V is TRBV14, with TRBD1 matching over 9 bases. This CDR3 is CASSQARTRTGERGARQYF. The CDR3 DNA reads TGTGCCAGCAGCCAAGCCCGGACTCGGACAGGGGAAAGGGGGGCCCGGCAGTATTTT.